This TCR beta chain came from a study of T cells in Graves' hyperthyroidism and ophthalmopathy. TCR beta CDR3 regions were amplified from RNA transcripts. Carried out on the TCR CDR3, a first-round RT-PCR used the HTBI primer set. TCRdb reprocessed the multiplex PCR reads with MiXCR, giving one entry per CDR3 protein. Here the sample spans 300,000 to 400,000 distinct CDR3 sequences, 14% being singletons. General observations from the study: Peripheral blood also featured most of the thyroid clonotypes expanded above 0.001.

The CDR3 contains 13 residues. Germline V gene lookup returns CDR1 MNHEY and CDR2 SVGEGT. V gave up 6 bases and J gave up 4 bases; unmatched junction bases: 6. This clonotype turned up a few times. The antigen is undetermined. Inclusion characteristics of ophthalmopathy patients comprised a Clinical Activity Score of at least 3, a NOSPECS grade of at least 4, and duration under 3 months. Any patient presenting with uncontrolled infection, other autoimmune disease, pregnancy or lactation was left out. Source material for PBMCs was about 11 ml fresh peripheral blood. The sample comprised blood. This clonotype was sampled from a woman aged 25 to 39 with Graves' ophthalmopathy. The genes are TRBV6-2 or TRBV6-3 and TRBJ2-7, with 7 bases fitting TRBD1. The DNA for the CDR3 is TGTGCCAGCAGACGGGACAGCGATTACGAGCAGTACTTC. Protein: CASRRDSDYEQYF.